Sequencing of this T cell receptor (beta chain) was carried out in a study of T cells in narcolepsy. For the study at large: Donors had narcolepsy type 1 or type 2, or were healthy controls.

Generated by immunoSEQ multiplex PCR, the TCRdb table keeps only in-frame clones and is missing some. The sample lists more than 7,500 clones; about 56% were seen once. This clone was detected a few times. Its specificity is unknown. A far bigger clonotype differs at one base, so this is likely a read error. Other DNA sequences in this sample translate to the same CDR3. The CDR3 has 13 residues. V lost 5 bases and J lost 2, with 7 bases in between. From germline, CDR1 is SGHTA and CDR2 FQGTGA. Broader study findings: HCRT-specific and TRIB2-specific autoreactive clonotypes appeared among same-patient CSF and blood CD4+ clonotypes. Blood of same and different patients, but not healthy controls, reportedly held recurring autoreactive clonotypes.

The chain couples TRBV7-3 to TRBJ2-1; no firm D call. The TCR comes from a human donor with narcolepsy. The source material was CD45RA- memory CD8+ T cells from PBMCs. The CDR3 protein is CASSHYTYNEQFF. In DNA, the CDR3 is TGTGCCAGCAGCCATTACACCTACAATGAGCAGTTCTTC.